This T cell receptor beta chain is drawn from a study of tumor-infiltrating lymphocytes in localized non-small cell lung cancer. Germline V gives CDR1 PRHDT, CDR2 FYEKMQ (reference sequence). The CDR3 extends over 15 amino acids. The trim removed 6 bases at V and 1 base at J, leaving 7 bases unmatched. Data came from immunoSEQ multiplex PCR; TCRdb stores just in-frame clones and leaves some out. The sample lists around 13,000 clones; 70% to 80% were seen once. The TCR comes from a human donor with non-small cell lung cancer. V gene TRBV13 combines with J gene TRBJ2-7; TRBD2 aligns across 9 bases. Sequenced sample: lung tumor tissue. CDR3 loop: CASSHSGRGSYEQYF. The CDR3 bases are TGTGCCAGCAGTCATAGCGGGAGAGGGTCCTACGAGCAGTACTTC.